This T cell receptor (beta chain) emerged from a study of T cell responses to AZD1222 COVID-19 vaccine. About the study: Recipients boosted at about 4 weeks or about 12 weeks are pooled. General observations from the study: Donors in the cohort were predominantly white British and more often female, and clonal diversity was possibly underestimated.

The CDR3 contains 15 residues. The V and J ends lost 6 bases and 3 bases, in that order; junction bases with no gene match: 11. CDR1 SGHVS and CDR2 FNYEAQ come from the germline V gene. The method was immunoSEQ multiplex PCR; TCRdb's version includes in-frame clones alone and lacks a portion of them. The repertoire holds about 83,000 clones, with roughly 86% as singletons. This clone was detected once. Its specificity is not known. The receptor's source is an adult in good health. V gene TRBV7-6 combines with J gene TRBJ2-7; 7 bases line up with TRBD1. Sequencing used peripheral blood, obtained on day 0 of AZD1222 vaccination. The CDR3 loop is CASSYRDSPNYEQYF. CDR3 DNA sequence: TGTGCCAGCAGTTACCGGGACAGCCCTAACTACGAGCAGTACTTC.